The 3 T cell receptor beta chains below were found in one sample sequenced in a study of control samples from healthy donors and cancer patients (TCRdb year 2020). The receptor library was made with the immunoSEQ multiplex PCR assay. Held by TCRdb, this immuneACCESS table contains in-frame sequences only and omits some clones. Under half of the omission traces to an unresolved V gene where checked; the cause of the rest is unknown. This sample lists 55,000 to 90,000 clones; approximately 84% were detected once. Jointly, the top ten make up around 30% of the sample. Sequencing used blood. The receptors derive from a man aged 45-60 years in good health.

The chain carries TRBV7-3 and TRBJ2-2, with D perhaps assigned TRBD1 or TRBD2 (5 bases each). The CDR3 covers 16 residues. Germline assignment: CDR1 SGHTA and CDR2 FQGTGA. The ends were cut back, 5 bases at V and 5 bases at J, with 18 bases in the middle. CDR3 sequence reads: CASSRRTSEGTGELFF. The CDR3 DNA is TGTGCCAGCAGCCGACGCACCTCCGAGGGGACCGGGGAGCTGTTTTTT.

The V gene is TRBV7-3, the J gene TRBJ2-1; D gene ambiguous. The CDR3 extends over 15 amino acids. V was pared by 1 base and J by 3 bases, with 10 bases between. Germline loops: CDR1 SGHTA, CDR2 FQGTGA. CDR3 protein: CASSLSVGRYNEQFF. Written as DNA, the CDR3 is TGTGCCAGCAGCTTAAGTGTCGGGCGCTACAATGAGCAGTTCTTC.

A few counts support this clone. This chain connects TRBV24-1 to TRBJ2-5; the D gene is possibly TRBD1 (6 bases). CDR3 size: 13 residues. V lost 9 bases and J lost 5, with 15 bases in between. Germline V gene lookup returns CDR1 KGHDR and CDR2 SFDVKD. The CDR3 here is CATGGRGYETQYF. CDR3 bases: TGTGCCACCGGAGGCAGGGGATATGAGACCCAGTACTTC.